The T cell receptor (beta chain) described here comes from a study of early stage breast cancer tumors listed by TCRdb under 2017. Study-wide context: Of the approximately 15 invasive breast tumors, 12 to 13 were found to be estrogen receptor-positive, progesterone receptor-positive and HER2-negative. About 70% of the 12 ER+/PR+/HER2- tumors were invasive ductal carcinomas, while the other four were invasive lobular carcinomas. A total of over 2 million templates, representing about 1.1 million unique clonotypes, were detected across all samples. A read coverage of roughly 10-fold per sample was achieved on average.

The study profiled bulk TCR beta-chain repertoires in matched peripheral blood, tumor and adjacent normal breast tissue taken from some 15 patients with early-stage breast cancer. Before surgery, whole blood (about 4.5-11 mL) was collected into EDTA tubes and processed within 2 hours. Ficoll-Paque centrifugation in SepMate-50 tubes was used to isolate peripheral blood mononuclear cells. For storage in liquid nitrogen, PBMCs were cryopreserved as aliquots of about 1.9 to 4 million cells in about 90% FBS with about 10% DMSO. Genomic DNA was extracted with the Qiagen AllPrep DNA/RNA Mini kit. Broad study findings and their caveats: Repertoires from blood resembled normal breast more closely than tumor, and using blood as a reference for each tissue separated tumor from normal in about 90% of the 16 patients. Enriched TCRB sequences shared across patients were mostly commonly generated sequences, unlikely to play an important role in the tumor microenvironment. Compared with adjacent normal breast tissue, tumors had higher clonality and approximately 2.5-fold greater T cell density. Because the cohort was small, a breakdown by tumor subtype could not be done. Bulk genomic DNA sequencing of unsorted cells missed chain pairing and functional markers such as CD4, CD8 and FOXP3.

As concerns this clone: It has no known antigen specificity. Per-nucleotide qualities are absent, and no much larger clonotype sits a single base away.

Each sample was amplified as two independent genomic DNA replicates: approximately 0.5 ug for blood and roughly 1.5 ug for tumor or normal breast. TCRB sequencing of genomic DNA was carried out with the ImmunoSeq Intro kit according to the manufacturer's instructions. For absolute quantification, the approximately 29-cycle multiplex PCR included proprietary primers along with spike-in control sequences. Single-end 150-bp reads were used to sequence an 87-bp fragment spanning the CDR3 plus the flanking V and J genes. Seven samples, with two replicates for each sample, were multiplexed per lane of an Illumina MiSeq using version 3.0 chemistry. As for the original processing: Raw data were processed with the vendor's proprietary pipeline, and both replicates were merged into a single result per sample. Clonotypes were defined as productive rearrangements sharing the V-gene family, CDR3 amino acid sequence and J-gene segment. Clonality was computed as 1 minus the normalized Shannon entropy (Pielou evenness) of TCRB abundances. To estimate T cell density, the total number of templates was divided by the input cell count, which was inferred from how much DNA went in. Recon was used with default parameters to estimate total repertoire diversity and clonality. A clonotype was considered tumor-enriched if its abundance in tumor exceeded 0.1% and was at least 32-fold higher than its abundance in normal breast. TCRdb obtained this table from immuneACCESS and retained in-frame rearrangements with V and J assigned. These tables miss some clones; where compared with another copy, unresolved V genes account for less than half of the shortfall, and the remainder is unexplained. V and J calls and clone size follow that table, whereas D and trimming were derived from the DNA. This sample gives about 38,000 clones in total; about 68% of them show up just once. The ten top clones hold roughly 7% of the sample.

This sequence originates from a person aged 55-75 years with breast cancer. Input material: blood.

The CDR3 region: CASSYRGSTSYEQYF. In nucleotide form, the sequence is TGTGCCAGCAGTTACAGGGGGTCCACCTCCTACGAGCAGTACTTC. Here the chain combines TRBV6-5 and TRBJ2-7; the best D guess is TRBD1, with 6 bases matching. The CDR3 covers 15 residues, taking in both the cysteine and the phenylalanine. Only the CDR3 part of the read is kept: 45 bases, read in frame from the first base. Via the germline V gene, CDR1 is MNHEY and CDR2 SVGAGI. The junction carries 11 bases between V and J, which are trimmed by 2 bases and 0 bases respectively.